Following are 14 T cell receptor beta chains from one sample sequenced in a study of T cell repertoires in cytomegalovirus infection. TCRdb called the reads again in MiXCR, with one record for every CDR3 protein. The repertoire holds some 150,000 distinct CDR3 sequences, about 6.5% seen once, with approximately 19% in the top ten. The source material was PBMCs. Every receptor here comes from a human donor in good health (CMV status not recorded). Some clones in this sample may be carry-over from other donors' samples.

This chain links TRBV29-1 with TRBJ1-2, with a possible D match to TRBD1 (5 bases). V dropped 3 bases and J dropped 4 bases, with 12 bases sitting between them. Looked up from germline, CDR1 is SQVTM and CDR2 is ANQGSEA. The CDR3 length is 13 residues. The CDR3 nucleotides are TGCAGCGTTGATGAGTCGGGGGGCTATGGCTACACCTTC. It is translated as CSVDESGGYGYTF.

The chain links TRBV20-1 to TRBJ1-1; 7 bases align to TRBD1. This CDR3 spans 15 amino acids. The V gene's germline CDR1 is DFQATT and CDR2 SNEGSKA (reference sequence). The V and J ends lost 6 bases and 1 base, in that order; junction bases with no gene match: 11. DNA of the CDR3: TGCAGTGCACGGGACAGCGGAATTGGGAACACTGAAGCTTTCTTT. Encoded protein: CSARDSGIGNTEAFF.

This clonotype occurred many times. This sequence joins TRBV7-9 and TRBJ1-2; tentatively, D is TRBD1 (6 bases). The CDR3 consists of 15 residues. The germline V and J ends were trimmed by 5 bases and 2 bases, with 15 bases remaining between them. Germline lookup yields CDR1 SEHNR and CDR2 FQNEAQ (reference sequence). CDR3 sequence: CASSGGTPYNYGYTF. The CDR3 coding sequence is TGTGCCAGCAGCGGTGGGACACCGTACAACTATGGCTACACCTTC.

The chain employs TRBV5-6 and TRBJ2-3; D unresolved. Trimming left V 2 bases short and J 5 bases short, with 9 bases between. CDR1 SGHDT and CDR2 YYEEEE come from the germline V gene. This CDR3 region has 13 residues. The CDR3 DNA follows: TGTGCCAGCAGCTTCGATTGGGGAGATACGCAGTATTTT. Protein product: CASSFDWGDTQYF.

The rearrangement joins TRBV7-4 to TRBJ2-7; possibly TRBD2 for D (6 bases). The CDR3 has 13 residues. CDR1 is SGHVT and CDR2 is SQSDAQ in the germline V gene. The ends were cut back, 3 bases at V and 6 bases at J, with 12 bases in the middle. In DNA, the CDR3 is TGTGCCAGCAGCTTTAGCGGCTCTCCCGAGCAGTACTTC. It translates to CASSFSGSPEQYF.

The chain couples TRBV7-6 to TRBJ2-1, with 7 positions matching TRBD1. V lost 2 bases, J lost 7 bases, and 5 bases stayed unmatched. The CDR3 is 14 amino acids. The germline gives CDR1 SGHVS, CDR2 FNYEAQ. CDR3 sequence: CASSLWDRENEQFF. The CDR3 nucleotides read TGTGCCAGCAGCTTATGGGACAGAGAAAATGAGCAGTTCTTC.

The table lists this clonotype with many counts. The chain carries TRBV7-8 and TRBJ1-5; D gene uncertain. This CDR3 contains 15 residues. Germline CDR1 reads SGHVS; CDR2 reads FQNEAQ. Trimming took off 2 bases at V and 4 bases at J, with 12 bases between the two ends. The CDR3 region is CASSLSGERNQPQHF. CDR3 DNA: TGTGCCAGCAGCTTATCCGGGGAGAGGAATCAGCCCCAGCATTTT.

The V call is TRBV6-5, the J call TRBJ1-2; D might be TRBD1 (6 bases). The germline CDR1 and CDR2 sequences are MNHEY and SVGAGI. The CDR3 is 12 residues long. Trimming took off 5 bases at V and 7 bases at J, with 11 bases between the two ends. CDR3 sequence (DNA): TGTGCCAGCAGTCGAGGGGGTCCTGGCTACACCTTC. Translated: CASSRGGPGYTF.

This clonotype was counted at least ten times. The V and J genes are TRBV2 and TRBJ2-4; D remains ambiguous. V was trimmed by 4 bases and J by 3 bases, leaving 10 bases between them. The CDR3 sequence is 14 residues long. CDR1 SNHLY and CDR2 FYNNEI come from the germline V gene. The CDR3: CASSAGVGKNIQYF. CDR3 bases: TGTGCCAGCAGTGCTGGAGTTGGCAAAAACATTCAGTACTTC.

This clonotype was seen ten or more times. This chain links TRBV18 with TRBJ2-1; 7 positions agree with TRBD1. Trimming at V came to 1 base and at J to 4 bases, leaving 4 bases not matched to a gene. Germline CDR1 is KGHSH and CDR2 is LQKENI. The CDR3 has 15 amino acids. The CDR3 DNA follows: TGTGCCAGCTCACCACAGGGGGCCCTATACAATGAGCAGTTCTTC. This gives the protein CASSPQGALYNEQFF.

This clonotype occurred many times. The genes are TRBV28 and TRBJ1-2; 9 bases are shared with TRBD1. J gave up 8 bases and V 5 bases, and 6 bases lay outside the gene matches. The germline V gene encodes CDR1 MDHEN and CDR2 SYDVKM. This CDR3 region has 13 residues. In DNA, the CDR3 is TGTGCCAGCAGTCAACAGGGGGCACTGGGCTACACCTTC. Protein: CASSQQGALGYTF.

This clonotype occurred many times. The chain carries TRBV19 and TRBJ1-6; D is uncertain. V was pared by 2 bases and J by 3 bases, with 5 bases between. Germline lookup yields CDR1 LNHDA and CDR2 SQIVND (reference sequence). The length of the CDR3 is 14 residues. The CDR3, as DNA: TGTGCCAGTAGTATACGGCTCTATAATTCACCCCTCCACTTT. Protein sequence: CASSIRLYNSPLHF. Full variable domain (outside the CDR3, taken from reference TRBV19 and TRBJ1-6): DGGITQSPKYLFRKEGQNVTLSCEQNLNHDAMYWYRQDPGQGLRLIYYSQIVNDFQKGDIAEGYSVSREKKESFPLTVTSAQKNPTAFYLCASSIRLYNSPLHFGNGTRLTVT.

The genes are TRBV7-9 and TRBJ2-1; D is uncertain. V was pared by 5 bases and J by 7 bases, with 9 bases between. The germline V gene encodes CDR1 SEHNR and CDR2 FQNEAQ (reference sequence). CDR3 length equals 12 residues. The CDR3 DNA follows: TGTGCCAGCAGCCGGGCCTCGAATGAGCAGTTCTTC. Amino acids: CASSRASNEQFF.

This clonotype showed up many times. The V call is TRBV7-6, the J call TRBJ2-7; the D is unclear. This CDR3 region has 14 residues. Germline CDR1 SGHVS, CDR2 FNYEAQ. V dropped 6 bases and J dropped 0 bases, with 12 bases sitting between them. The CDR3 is CASRLSTTSYEQYF. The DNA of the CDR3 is TGTGCCAGCAGACTAAGCACTACCTCCTACGAGCAGTACTTC.